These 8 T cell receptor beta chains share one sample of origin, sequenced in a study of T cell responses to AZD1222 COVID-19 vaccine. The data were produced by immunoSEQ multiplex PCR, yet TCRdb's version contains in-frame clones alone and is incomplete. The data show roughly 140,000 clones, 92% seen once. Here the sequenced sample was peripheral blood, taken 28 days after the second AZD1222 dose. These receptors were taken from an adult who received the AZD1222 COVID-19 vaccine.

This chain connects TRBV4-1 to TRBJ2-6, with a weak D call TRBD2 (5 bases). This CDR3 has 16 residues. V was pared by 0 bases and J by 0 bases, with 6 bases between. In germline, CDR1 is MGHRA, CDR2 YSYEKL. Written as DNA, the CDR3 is TGCGCCAGCAGCCAAGACGCGGGCTCTGGGGCCAACGTCCTGACTTTC. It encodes CASSQDAGSGANVLTF.

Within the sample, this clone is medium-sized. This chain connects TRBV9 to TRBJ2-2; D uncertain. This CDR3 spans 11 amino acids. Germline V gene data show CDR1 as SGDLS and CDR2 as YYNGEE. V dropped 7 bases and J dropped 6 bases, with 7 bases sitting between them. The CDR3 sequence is CASGDAGELFF. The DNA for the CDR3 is TGTGCCAGCGGGGATGCCGGGGAGCTGTTTTTT. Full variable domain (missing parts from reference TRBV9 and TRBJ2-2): DSGVTQTPKHLITATGQRVTLRCSPRSGDLSVYWYQQSLDQGLQFLIQYYNGEERAKGNILERFSAQQFPDLHSELNLSSLELGDSALYFCASGDAGELFFGEGSRLTVL.

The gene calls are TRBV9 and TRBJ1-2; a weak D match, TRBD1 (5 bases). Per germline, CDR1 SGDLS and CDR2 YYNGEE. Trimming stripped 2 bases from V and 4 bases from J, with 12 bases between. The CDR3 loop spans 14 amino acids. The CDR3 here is CASSVSGESYGYTF. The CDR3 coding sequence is TGTGCCAGCAGCGTCTCGGGGGAAAGCTATGGCTACACCTTC. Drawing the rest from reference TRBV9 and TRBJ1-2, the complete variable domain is DSGVTQTPKHLITATGQRVTLRCSPRSGDLSVYWYQQSLDQGLQFLIQYYNGEERAKGNILERFSAQQFPDLHSELNLSSLELGDSALYFCASSVSGESYGYTFGSGTRLTVV.

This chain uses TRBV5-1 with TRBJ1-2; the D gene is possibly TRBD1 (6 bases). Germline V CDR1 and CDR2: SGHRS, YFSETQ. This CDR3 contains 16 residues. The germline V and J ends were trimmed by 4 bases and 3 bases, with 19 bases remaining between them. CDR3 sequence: CASSPDGGPSHYGYTF. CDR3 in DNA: TGCGCCAGCAGCCCAGACGGGGGGCCTTCTCACTATGGCTACACCTTC.

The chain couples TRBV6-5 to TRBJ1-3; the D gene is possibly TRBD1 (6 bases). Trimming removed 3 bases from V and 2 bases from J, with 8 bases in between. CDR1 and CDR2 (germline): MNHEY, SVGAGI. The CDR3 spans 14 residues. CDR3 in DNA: TGTGCCAGCAGTTATCGGGGGCCTGGAAACACCATATATTTT. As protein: CASSYRGPGNTIYF.

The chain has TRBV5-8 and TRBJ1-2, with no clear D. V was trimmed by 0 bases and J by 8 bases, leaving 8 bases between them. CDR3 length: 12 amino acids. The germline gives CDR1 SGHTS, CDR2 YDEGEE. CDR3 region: CASSLDGRGYTF. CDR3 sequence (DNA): TGTGCCAGCAGCTTGGATGGGAGAGGCTACACCTTC.

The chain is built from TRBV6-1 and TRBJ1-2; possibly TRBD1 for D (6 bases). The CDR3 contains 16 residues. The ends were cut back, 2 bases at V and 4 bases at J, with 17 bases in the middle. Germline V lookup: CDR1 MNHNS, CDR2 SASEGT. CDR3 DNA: TGTGCCAGCAGTGAACTAGGGAACAGGGACCTCTATGGCTACACCTTC. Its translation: CASSELGNRDLYGYTF.

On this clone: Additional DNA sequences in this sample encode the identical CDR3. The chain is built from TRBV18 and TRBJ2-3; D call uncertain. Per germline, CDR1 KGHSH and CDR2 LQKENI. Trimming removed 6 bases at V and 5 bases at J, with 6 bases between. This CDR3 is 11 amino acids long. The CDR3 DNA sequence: TGTGCCAGCTCGCCTCAAGATACGCAGTATTTT. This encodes CASSPQDTQYF.